This T cell receptor beta chain derives from a study of control samples from healthy donors and cancer patients. Repertoires were generated with immunoSEQ multiplex PCR, while TCRdb's copy carries only in-frame clones and drops some. The table lists about 92,000 clones, roughly 82% of them singletons. This receptor was taken from a woman aged 55-70 years in good health. Sequenced input: blood.

The CDR3 DNA sequence: TGTGCCAGCAGAATGGACAGGGCTGGAAACACCATATATTTT. Protein: CASRMDRAGNTIYF. The rearrangement uses TRBV7-2 and TRBJ1-3; 8 positions match TRBD1. CDR1 and CDR2 (germline): SGHTA, FQGNSA. CDR3 length equals 14 residues. V was pared by 6 bases and J by 2 bases, with 3 bases of the junction left unmatched.